Listed below are T cell receptor beta chains from one sample, sequenced in a study of CD8+ T cells in alopecia areata. Libraries were prepared by immunoSEQ multiplex PCR; TCRdb keeps only in-frame clonotypes and omits some of them. The sample consists of 100,000 to 120,000 clones, approximately 55% of them appearing once. Sequencing used CD4+ T cells sorted from blood, obtained at week 24, from a patient treated with tofacitinib. The receptors come from a human donor with alopecia areata. The CDR3 runs from the conserved cysteine through the conserved F or W. D genes are given only for firm matches. Expanded clones are given a class, and other clones once, few, many or no size at all.

cdr3_aa: CASSQDVRNTGELFF
cdr3_nt: TGCGCCAGCAGCCAGGACGTCAGGAACACCGGGGAGCTGTTTTTT
v_call: TRBV5-1
j_call: TRBJ2-2
d_call: .
clone_size: .

cdr3_aa: CASSTLDDRGHETQYF
cdr3_nt: TGTGCCAGTAGTACATTGGATGACAGGGGGCACGAGACCCAGTACTTC
v_call: TRBV19
j_call: TRBJ2-5
d_call: TRBD1
clone_size: .

cdr3_aa: CASSRTGKETQYF
cdr3_nt: TGTGCCAGCAGTAGGACAGGGAAAGAGACCCAGTACTTC
v_call: TRBV6-5
j_call: TRBJ2-5
d_call: TRBD1
clone_size: .

cdr3_aa: CSGQGRNGYTF
cdr3_nt: TGCAGCGGACAGGGTAGGAATGGCTACACCTTC
v_call: TRBV29-1
j_call: TRBJ1-2
d_call: TRBD1
clone_size: few

cdr3_aa: CASSVGAAVSGANVLTF
cdr3_nt: TGTGCCAGCAGCGTAGGTGCAGCCGTCTCTGGGGCCAACGTCCTGACTTTC
v_call: TRBV9
j_call: TRBJ2-6
d_call: .
clone_size: .

cdr3_aa: CASSLIGDRYNEQFF
cdr3_nt: TGCGCCAGCAGCCTTATTGGGGACAGGTACAATGAGCAGTTCTTC
v_call: TRBV4-3
j_call: TRBJ2-1
d_call: TRBD1
clone_size: .

cdr3_aa: CASSPRWGNEQYF
cdr3_nt: TGTGCCAGCAGCCCCAGGTGGGGGAACGAGCAGTACTTC
v_call: TRBV9
j_call: TRBJ2-7
d_call: .
clone_size: few

cdr3_aa: CASSLASGTAMGYGYTF
cdr3_nt: TGCGCCAGCAGCTTGGCTAGCGGGACCGCAATGGGCTATGGCTACACCTTC
v_call: TRBV5-1
j_call: TRBJ1-2
d_call: .
clone_size: .

cdr3_aa: CASSTSSYEQYF
cdr3_nt: TGTGCCAGCAGCACGAGCTCCTACGAGCAGTACTTC
v_call: TRBV7-6
j_call: TRBJ2-7
d_call: .
clone_size: .

cdr3_aa: CATRDRGLGEQYF
cdr3_nt: TGTGCCACGCGGGACAGGGGGCTCGGCGAGCAGTACTTC
v_call: TRBV15
j_call: TRBJ2-7
d_call: TRBD1
clone_size: .

cdr3_aa: CSVTVASGGPSPYF
cdr3_nt: TGCAGCGTAACGGTAGCTAGCGGGGGTCCCTCCCCGTATTTT
v_call: TRBV29-1
j_call: TRBJ2-3
d_call: TRBD2
clone_size: few

cdr3_aa: CASSEDGRSQHF
cdr3_nt: TGTGCCAGCAGTGAGGACGGTCGTTCCCAGCATTTT
v_call: TRBV25-1
j_call: TRBJ1-5
d_call: .
clone_size: few

cdr3_aa: CASRHSGADTQYF
cdr3_nt: TGTGCCAGCAGACATAGCGGGGCAGATACGCAGTATTTT
v_call: TRBV6-5
j_call: TRBJ2-3
d_call: TRBD2
clone_size: .

cdr3_aa: CTSSDVGTQETQYF
cdr3_nt: TGTACCAGCAGTGACGTGGGAACCCAAGAGACCCAGTACTTC
v_call: TRBV25-1
j_call: TRBJ2-5
d_call: .
clone_size: few

cdr3_aa: CASSYDRDHEKLFF
cdr3_nt: TGTGCCAGCAGTTACGATAGGGATCATGAAAAACTGTTTTTT
v_call: TRBV6-6
j_call: TRBJ1-4
d_call: .
clone_size: few

cdr3_aa: CASSEGGADTQYF
cdr3_nt: TGTGCCAGCAGTGAAGGGGGAGCAGATACGCAGTATTTT
v_call: TRBV6-1
j_call: TRBJ2-3
d_call: .
clone_size: .

cdr3_aa: CASRRDNTEAFF
cdr3_nt: TGTGCCAGCAGACGGGACAACACTGAAGCTTTCTTT
v_call: TRBV2
j_call: TRBJ1-1
d_call: .
clone_size: .

cdr3_aa: CASSAGNNSPLHF
cdr3_nt: TGTGCCAGCAGTGCAGGGAATAATTCACCCCTCCACTTT
v_call: TRBV2
j_call: TRBJ1-6
d_call: .
clone_size: .

cdr3_aa: CASSFSRGETQYF
cdr3_nt: TGTGCCAGCAGCTTTTCCCGCGGAGAGACCCAGTACTTC
v_call: TRBV7-2
j_call: TRBJ2-5
d_call: .
clone_size: .

cdr3_aa: CASSRLAGGQETQYF
cdr3_nt: TGTGCCAGCAGTCGTCTAGCGGGGGGGCAGGAGACCCAGTACTTC
v_call: TRBV6-6
j_call: TRBJ2-5
d_call: TRBD2
clone_size: .

cdr3_aa: CASSLVVGVNTEAFF
cdr3_nt: TGCGCCAGCAGCTTGGTGGTGGGGGTTAACACTGAAGCTTTCTTT
v_call: TRBV5-1
j_call: TRBJ1-1
d_call: .
clone_size: .

cdr3_aa: CSARTGAGEAFF
cdr3_nt: TGCAGCGCCCGAACAGGGGCCGGGGAAGCTTTCTTT
v_call: TRBV29-1
j_call: TRBJ1-1
d_call: TRBD1
clone_size: .

cdr3_aa: CSVELSQRPYEQYF
cdr3_nt: TGCAGCGTTGAATTATCCCAACGACCCTACGAGCAGTACTTC
v_call: TRBV29-1
j_call: TRBJ2-7
d_call: .
clone_size: .

cdr3_aa: CASSPWTSGNTGELFF
cdr3_nt: TGTGCCAGCAGCCCTTGGACTAGCGGGAACACCGGGGAGCTGTTTTTT
v_call: TRBV13
j_call: TRBJ2-2
d_call: TRBD2
clone_size: .

cdr3_aa: CASSPPAGDRSPLHF
cdr3_nt: TGTGCCAGCTCACCCCCGGCCGGGGATAGGTCACCCCTCCACTTT
v_call: TRBV18
j_call: TRBJ1-6
d_call: .
clone_size: .

cdr3_aa: CATSRTRTSVETQYF
cdr3_nt: TGTGCCACCAGCAGGACGCGGACTAGCGTGGAGACCCAGTACTTC
v_call: TRBV15
j_call: TRBJ2-5
d_call: TRBD2
clone_size: once

cdr3_aa: CASSREGLARTDTQYF
cdr3_nt: TGCGCCAGCAGCCGCGAGGGACTAGCAAGGACGGATACGCAGTATTTT
v_call: TRBV4-1
j_call: TRBJ2-3
d_call: TRBD2
clone_size: few

cdr3_aa: CASSPGPALNTGELFF
cdr3_nt: TGCGCCAGCAGCCCAGGCCCGGCCCTCAACACCGGGGAGCTGTTTTTT
v_call: TRBV4-3
j_call: TRBJ2-2
d_call: .
clone_size: .

cdr3_aa: CASSFSGRSPEAFF
cdr3_nt: TGTGCCAGCAGCTTCTCGGGGCGCTCTCCTGAAGCTTTCTTT
v_call: TRBV7-9
j_call: TRBJ1-1
d_call: .
clone_size: .

cdr3_aa: CASSLASALSNQPQHF
cdr3_nt: TGTGCCAGCAGCTTAGCGTCGGCACTTAGCAATCAGCCCCAGCATTTT
v_call: TRBV7-8
j_call: TRBJ1-5
d_call: .
clone_size: once

cdr3_aa: CSVVDRLNTEAFF
cdr3_nt: TGCAGCGTAGTAGACAGGTTGAACACTGAAGCTTTCTTT
v_call: TRBV29-1
j_call: TRBJ1-1
d_call: .
clone_size: few

cdr3_aa: CASSFPRARDRGRDTEAFF
cdr3_nt: TGTGCCAGCAGCTTCCCCAGAGCCCGGGACAGGGGGCGCGACACTGAAGCTTTCTTT
v_call: TRBV7-6
j_call: TRBJ1-1
d_call: TRBD1
clone_size: .

cdr3_aa: CASCPSGTGYSGANVLTF
cdr3_nt: TGTGCCAGCTGTCCCTCTGGGACAGGCTACTCTGGGGCCAACGTCCTGACTTTC
v_call: TRBV2
j_call: TRBJ2-6
d_call: TRBD1
clone_size: .

cdr3_aa: CAWKWGMGSYNEQFF
cdr3_nt: TGTGCCTGGAAGTGGGGAATGGGCTCCTACAATGAGCAGTTCTTC
v_call: TRBV30
j_call: TRBJ2-1
d_call: .
clone_size: .

cdr3_aa: CASSLEQSPKNTGELFF
cdr3_nt: TGTGCCAGCAGCTTGGAGCAGTCCCCTAAAAACACCGGGGAGCTGTTTTTT
v_call: TRBV5-7
j_call: TRBJ2-2
d_call: .
clone_size: .

cdr3_aa: CSLGQTNEQYF
cdr3_nt: TGCAGCTTAGGACAGACAAACGAGCAGTACTTC
v_call: TRBV29-1
j_call: TRBJ2-7
d_call: .
clone_size: .

cdr3_aa: CASRRSGDQTQYF
cdr3_nt: TGTGCCAGCAGAAGAAGCGGGGACCAGACCCAGTACTTC
v_call: TRBV11-3
j_call: TRBJ2-5
d_call: TRBD2
clone_size: .

cdr3_aa: CASGSSLEAFF
cdr3_nt: TGTGCCAGCGGGTCGAGCCTTGAAGCTTTCTTT
v_call: TRBV5-4
j_call: TRBJ1-1
d_call: .
clone_size: .

cdr3_aa: CASSQDVGDWNNEQFF
cdr3_nt: TGCGCCAGCAGCCAAGATGTAGGGGACTGGAACAATGAGCAGTTCTTC
v_call: TRBV4-3
j_call: TRBJ2-1
d_call: .
clone_size: .

cdr3_aa: CAIQPTLGETQYF
cdr3_nt: TGTGCCATCCAGCCGACCCTGGGTGAGACCCAGTACTTC
v_call: TRBV10-3
j_call: TRBJ2-5
d_call: .
clone_size: .

cdr3_aa: CAISQQGRNEQFF
cdr3_nt: TGTGCCATCAGCCAGCAGGGACGGAATGAGCAGTTCTTC
v_call: TRBV10-3
j_call: TRBJ2-1
d_call: .
clone_size: few

cdr3_aa: CASSQDDPGQGNQPQHF
cdr3_nt: TGCGCCAGCAGCCAAGATGACCCGGGACAGGGCAATCAGCCCCAGCATTTT
v_call: TRBV4-1
j_call: TRBJ1-5
d_call: TRBD1
clone_size: .

cdr3_aa: CASSHEARGAETQYF
cdr3_nt: TGTGCCAGCAGCCATGAGGCCAGGGGCGCGGAGACCCAGTACTTC
v_call: TRBV4-2
j_call: TRBJ2-5
d_call: .
clone_size: once

cdr3_aa: CAISGGARETQYF
cdr3_nt: TGTGCCATCAGTGGGGGGGCTCGAGAGACCCAGTACTTC
v_call: TRBV10-3
j_call: TRBJ2-5
d_call: .
clone_size: .

cdr3_aa: CASSFPFGGYEQYF
cdr3_nt: TGTGCCAGCAGTTTCCCTTTCGGCGGGTACGAGCAGTACTTC
v_call: TRBV11-3
j_call: TRBJ2-7
d_call: .
clone_size: .

cdr3_aa: CAWSLPGLTQGAFF
cdr3_nt: TGTGCCTGGAGTCTCCCGGGACTCACTCAGGGAGCTTTCTTT
v_call: TRBV30
j_call: TRBJ1-1
d_call: .
clone_size: few

cdr3_aa: CASSLLSGGLNYGYTF
cdr3_nt: TGTGCCAGCAGTTTATTGTCAGGGGGGCTTAACTATGGCTACACCTTC
v_call: TRBV27
j_call: TRBJ1-2
d_call: TRBD1
clone_size: .

cdr3_aa: CSVGQGRGGELFF
cdr3_nt: TGCAGCGTTGGGCAAGGAAGGGGCGGGGAGCTGTTTTTT
v_call: TRBV29-1
j_call: TRBJ2-2
d_call: .
clone_size: .